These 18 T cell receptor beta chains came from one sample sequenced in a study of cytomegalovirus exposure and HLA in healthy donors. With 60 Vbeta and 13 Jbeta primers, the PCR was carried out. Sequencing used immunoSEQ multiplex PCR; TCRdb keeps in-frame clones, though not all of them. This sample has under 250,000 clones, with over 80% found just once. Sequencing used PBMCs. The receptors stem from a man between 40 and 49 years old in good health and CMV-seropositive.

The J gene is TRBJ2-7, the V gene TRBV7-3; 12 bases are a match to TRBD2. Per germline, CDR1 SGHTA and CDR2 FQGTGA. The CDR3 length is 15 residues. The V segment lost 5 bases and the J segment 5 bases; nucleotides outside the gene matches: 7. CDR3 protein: CASSQLAGGPNEQYF. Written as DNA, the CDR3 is TGTGCCAGCAGCCAGCTAGCGGGAGGGCCCAACGAGCAGTACTTC.

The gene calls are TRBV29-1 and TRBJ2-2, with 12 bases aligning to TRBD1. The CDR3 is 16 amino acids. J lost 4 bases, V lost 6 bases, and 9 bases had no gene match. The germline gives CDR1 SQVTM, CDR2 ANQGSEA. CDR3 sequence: CSVVGTGQGATGELFF. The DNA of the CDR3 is TGCAGCGTCGTAGGAACGGGACAGGGGGCCACCGGGGAGCTGTTTTTT.

This CDR3 is CASSAPGQGLETQYF. The CDR3 region has the DNA TGCGCCAGCAGCGCTCCGGGACAGGGTCTAGAGACCCAGTACTTC. This sequence joins TRBV5-1 and TRBJ2-5, with 9 bases aligning to TRBD1. With 4 bases clipped from V and 4 bases from J, the junction kept 8 bases outside the gene matches. Germline values: CDR1 SGHRS, CDR2 YFSETQ. This CDR3 has 15 residues.

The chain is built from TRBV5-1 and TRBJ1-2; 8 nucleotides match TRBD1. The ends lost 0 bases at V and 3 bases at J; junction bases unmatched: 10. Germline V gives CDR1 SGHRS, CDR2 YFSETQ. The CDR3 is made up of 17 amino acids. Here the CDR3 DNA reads TGCGCCAGCAGCTTGGGAACAGGGGGATCTGATTACTATGGCTACACCTTC. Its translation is CASSLGTGGSDYYGYTF.

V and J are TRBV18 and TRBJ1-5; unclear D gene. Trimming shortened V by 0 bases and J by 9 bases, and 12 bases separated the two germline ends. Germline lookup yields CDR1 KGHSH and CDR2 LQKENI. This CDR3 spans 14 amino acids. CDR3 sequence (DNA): TGTGCCAGCTCACCACCCGGAGAAAACTTGCCCCAGCATTTT. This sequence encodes CASSPPGENLPQHF.

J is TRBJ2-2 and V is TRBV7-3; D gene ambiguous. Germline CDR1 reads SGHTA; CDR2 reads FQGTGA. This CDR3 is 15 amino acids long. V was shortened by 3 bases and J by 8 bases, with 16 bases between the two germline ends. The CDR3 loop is CASSFGSTAEGELFF. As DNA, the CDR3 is TGTGCCAGCAGCTTTGGTAGCACCGCCGAAGGGGAGCTGTTTTTT.

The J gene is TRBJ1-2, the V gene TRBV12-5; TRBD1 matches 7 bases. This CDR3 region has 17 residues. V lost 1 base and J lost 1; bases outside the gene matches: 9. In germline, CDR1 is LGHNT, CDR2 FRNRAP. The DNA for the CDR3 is TGTGCTAGTGGTTTGGCCATCGGGACAGCGATTAACTATGGCTACACCTTC. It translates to CASGLAIGTAINYGYTF.

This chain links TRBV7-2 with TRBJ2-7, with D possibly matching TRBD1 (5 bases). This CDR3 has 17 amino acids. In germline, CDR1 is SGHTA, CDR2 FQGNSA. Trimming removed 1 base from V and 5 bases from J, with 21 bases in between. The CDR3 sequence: CASSLGVARQPLDEQYF. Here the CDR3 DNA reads TGTGCCAGCAGCTTAGGTGTCGCGAGACAGCCTCTGGACGAGCAGTACTTC.

CDR3 nucleotide sequence: TGTGCCAGTAGTATAGCGACAGGTAGTCAGCCCCAGCATTTT. Translating gives CASSIATGSQPQHF. V usage is TRBV19 and J usage is TRBJ1-5; D possibly corresponds to TRBD1 (6 bases). The CDR3 contains 14 residues. V was clipped by 1 base and J by 6 bases, with 10 bases between them. CDR1 is LNHDA and CDR2 is SQIVND in the germline V gene (reference sequence).

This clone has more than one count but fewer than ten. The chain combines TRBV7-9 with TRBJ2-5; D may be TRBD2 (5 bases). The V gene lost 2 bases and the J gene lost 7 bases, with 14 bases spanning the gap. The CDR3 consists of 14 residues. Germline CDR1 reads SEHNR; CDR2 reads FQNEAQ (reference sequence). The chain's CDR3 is CASSLPSGEGTQYF. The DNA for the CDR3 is TGTGCCAGCAGCTTACCGAGCGGAGAAGGGACCCAGTACTTC. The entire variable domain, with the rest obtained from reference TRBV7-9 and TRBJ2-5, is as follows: DTGVSQNPRHKITKRGQNVTFRCDPISEHNRLYWYRQTLGQGPEFLTYFQNEAQLEKSRLLSDRFSAERPKGSFSTLEIQRTEQGDSAMYLCASSLPSGEGTQYFGPGTRLLVL.

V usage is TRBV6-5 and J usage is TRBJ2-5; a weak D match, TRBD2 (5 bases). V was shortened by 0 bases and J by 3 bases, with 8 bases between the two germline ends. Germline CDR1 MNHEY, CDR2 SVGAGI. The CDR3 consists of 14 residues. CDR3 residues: CASSYSRGKETQYF. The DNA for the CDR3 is TGTGCCAGCAGTTACTCGAGAGGGAAAGAGACCCAGTACTTC.

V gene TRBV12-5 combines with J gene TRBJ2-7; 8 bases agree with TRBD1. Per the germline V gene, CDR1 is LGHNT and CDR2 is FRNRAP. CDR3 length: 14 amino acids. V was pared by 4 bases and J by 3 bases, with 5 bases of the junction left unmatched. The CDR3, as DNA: TGTGCTAGTGGTTCACCGGGACAGGACTACGAGCAGTACTTC. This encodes CASGSPGQDYEQYF.

The CDR3 loop reads CASSLYIAGGLYEQYF. The CDR3 nucleotides are TGTGCCAGCAGTTTATATATAGCGGGAGGGCTCTACGAGCAGTACTTC. The rearrangement joins TRBV28 to TRBJ2-7, with 11 positions matching TRBD2. In germline, CDR1 is MDHEN, CDR2 SYDVKM. Trimming at V came to 1 base and at J to 3 bases, leaving 5 bases not matched to a gene. There are 16 residues in the CDR3.

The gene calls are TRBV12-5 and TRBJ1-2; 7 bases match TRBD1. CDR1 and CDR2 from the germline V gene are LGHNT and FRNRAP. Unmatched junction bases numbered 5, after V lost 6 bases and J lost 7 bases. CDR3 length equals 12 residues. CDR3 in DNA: TGTGCTAGTGGCCAGGGGGTGGGTGGCTACACCTTC. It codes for CASGQGVGGYTF.

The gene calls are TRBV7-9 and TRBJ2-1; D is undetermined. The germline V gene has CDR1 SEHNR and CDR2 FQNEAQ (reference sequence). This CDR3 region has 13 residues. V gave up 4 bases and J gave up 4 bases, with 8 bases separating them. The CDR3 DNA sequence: TGTGCCAGCAGCTCTCCCCTATACAATGAGCAGTTCTTC. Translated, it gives CASSSPLYNEQFF. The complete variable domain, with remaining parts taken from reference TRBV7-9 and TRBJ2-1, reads DTGVSQNPRHKITKRGQNVTFRCDPISEHNRLYWYRQTLGQGPEFLTYFQNEAQLEKSRLLSDRFSAERPKGSFSTLEIQRTEQGDSAMYLCASSSPLYNEQFFGPGTRLTVL.

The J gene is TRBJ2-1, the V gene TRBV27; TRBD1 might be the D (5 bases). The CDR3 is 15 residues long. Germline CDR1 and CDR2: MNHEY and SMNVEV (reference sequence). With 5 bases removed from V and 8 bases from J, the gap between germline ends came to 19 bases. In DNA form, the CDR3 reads TGTGCCAGCAGTCAGCCGGGTACAGGTTTCGATGAGCAGTTCTTC. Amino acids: CASSQPGTGFDEQFF.

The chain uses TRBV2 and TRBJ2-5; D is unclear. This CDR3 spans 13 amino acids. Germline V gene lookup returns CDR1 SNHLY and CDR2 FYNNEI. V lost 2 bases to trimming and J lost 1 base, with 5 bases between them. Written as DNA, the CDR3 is TGTGCCAGCAGTGAACAGGTCCAAGAGACCCAGTACTTC. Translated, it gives CASSEQVQETQYF.

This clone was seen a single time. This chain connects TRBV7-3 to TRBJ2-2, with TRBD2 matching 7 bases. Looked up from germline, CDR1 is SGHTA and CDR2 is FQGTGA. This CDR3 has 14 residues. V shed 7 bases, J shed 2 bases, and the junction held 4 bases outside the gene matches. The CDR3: CASTAGANTGELFF. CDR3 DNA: TGTGCCAGCACCGCGGGAGCCAACACCGGGGAGCTGTTTTTT.